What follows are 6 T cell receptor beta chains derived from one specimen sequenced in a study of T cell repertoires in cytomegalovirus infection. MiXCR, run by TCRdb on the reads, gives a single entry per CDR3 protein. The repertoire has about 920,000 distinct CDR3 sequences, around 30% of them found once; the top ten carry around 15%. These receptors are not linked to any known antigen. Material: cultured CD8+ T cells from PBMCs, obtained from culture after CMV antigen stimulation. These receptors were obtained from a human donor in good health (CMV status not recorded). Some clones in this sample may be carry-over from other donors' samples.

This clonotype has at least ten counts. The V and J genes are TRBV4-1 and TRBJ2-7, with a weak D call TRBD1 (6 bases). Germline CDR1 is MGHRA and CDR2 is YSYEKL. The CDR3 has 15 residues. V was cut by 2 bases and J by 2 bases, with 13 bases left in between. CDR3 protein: CASSQSTGEAYEQYF. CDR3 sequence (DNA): TGCGCCAGCAGCCAATCGACAGGCGAAGCCTACGAGCAGTACTTC.

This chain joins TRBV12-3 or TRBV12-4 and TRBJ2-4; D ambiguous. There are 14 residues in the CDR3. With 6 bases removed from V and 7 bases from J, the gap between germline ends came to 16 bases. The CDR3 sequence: CASSALLGLNIQYF. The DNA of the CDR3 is TGTGCCAGCAGCGCCCTCCTAGGCCTTAACATTCAGTACTTC.

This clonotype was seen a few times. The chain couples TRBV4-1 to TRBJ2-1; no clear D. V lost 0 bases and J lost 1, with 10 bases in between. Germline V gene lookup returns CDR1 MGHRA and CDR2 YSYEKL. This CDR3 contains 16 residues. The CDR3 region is CASSQDPPSSYNEQFF. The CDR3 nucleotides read TGCGCCAGCAGCCAAGATCCCCCTAGTTCCTACAATGAGCAGTTCTTC.

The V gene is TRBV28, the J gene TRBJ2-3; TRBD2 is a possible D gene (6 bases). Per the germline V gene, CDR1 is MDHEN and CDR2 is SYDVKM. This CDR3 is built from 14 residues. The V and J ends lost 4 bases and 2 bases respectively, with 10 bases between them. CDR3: CASSSQDYTDTQYF. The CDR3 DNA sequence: TGTGCCAGCAGTTCACAGGACTACACAGATACGCAGTATTTT.

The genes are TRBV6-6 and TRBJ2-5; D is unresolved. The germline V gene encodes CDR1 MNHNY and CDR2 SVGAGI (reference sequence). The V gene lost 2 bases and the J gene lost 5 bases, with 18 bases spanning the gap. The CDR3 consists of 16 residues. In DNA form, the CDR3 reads TGTGCCAGCAGTTACCCCCTGGATCATATAGGCGAGACCCAGTACTTC. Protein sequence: CASSYPLDHIGETQYF.

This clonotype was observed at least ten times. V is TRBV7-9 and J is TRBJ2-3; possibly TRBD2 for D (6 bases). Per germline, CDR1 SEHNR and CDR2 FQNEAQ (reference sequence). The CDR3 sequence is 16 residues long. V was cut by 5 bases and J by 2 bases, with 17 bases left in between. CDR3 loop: CASSPAGTPHTDTQYF. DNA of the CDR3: TGTGCCAGCAGCCCTGCGGGGACTCCTCACACAGATACGCAGTATTTT.